The 32 T cell receptor beta chains listed next were all sequenced from one sample in a study of blood T cell repertoires in COVID-19. Clones were read by immunoSEQ multiplex PCR, and TCRdb kept only the in-frame ones, dropping some. The sample consists of a few hundred thousand clones, 80% to 90% of them appearing once. Specimen: PBMCs or T cells enriched from blood (not recorded which). Receptor source: a woman aged 45-60 years who had been exposed to COVID-19.

This chain connects TRBV18 to TRBJ1-1, with D possibly TRBD1 on 5 matching bases. Germline lookup yields CDR1 KGHSH and CDR2 LQKENI. The CDR3 contains 18 residues. The V end was cut by 4 bases, the J end by 0 bases, with 21 bases between. CDR3 sequence (DNA): TGTGCCAGCTCACTCTGGCCTGGGCAGGGAAACATGAACACTGAAGCTTTCTTT. The encoded protein is CASSLWPGQGNMNTEAFF.

This clone was seen more than once but under ten times. The chain has TRBV19 and TRBJ1-1, with 7 bases that match TRBD1. The germline gives CDR1 LNHDA, CDR2 SQIVND (reference sequence). The trim removed 10 bases at V and 1 base at J, leaving 18 bases unmatched. The CDR3 runs 17 residues. Here the CDR3 DNA reads TGTGCCACCTGGCCCCGAGGGACAGCCGTGGGGAACACTGAAGCTTTCTTT. It translates to CATWPRGTAVGNTEAFF.

The J gene is TRBJ1-6, the V gene TRBV3-1 (or the pseudogene TRBV3-2), with TRBD1 as a possible D gene (6 bases). The V gene's germline CDR1 is LGHDT and CDR2 YNNKEL (reference sequence). V shed 2 bases and J shed 7 bases, with 9 bases lying between them. This CDR3 has 14 residues. As DNA, the CDR3 is TGTGCCAGCAGCCAAATAACAGGGAATTCACCCCTCCACTTT. Protein product: CASSQITGNSPLHF.

The chain combines TRBV30 with TRBJ1-1; tentative D call: TRBD1 (6 bases). The V end was cut by 5 bases, the J end by 2 bases, with 12 bases between. CDR3 length equals 13 residues. Germline CDR1 GTSNPN, CDR2 SVGIG (reference sequence). The CDR3 here is CAWSTGFNTEAFF. Written as DNA, the CDR3 is TGTGCCTGGTCGACAGGATTCAACACTGAAGCTTTCTTT.

The chain uses TRBV3-1 (or the pseudogene TRBV3-2) and TRBJ2-1, with 13 bases that match TRBD2. The CDR3 is 21 amino acids. Unmatched junction bases numbered 17, after V lost 0 bases and J lost 6 bases. Per germline, CDR1 LGHDT and CDR2 YNNKEL (reference sequence). CDR3 coding DNA: TGTGCCAGCAGCCAAGAATTCCTTCGACTAGCGGGGGGCCCACACCTCAATGAGCAGTTCTTC. Amino acid sequence: CASSQEFLRLAGGPHLNEQFF.

CDR3 coding DNA: TGTGCCACAACAGGGTCTTCGAACTATGGCTACACCTTC. Translating gives CATTGSSNYGYTF. The chain recombines TRBV2 with TRBJ1-2; TRBD1 might be the D (6 bases). Trimming removed 10 bases from V and 2 bases from J, with 14 bases in between. This CDR3 has 13 amino acids. Germline CDR1 reads SNHLY; CDR2 reads FYNNEI.

V gene TRBV9 combines with J gene TRBJ2-7; tentative D call: TRBD2 (7 bases). The V gene lost 3 bases and the J gene lost 3 bases, with 16 bases spanning the gap. CDR1 is SGDLS and CDR2 is YYNGEE in the germline V gene. This CDR3 is built from 15 residues. The CDR3 loop is CASSENGGPYYEQYF. The CDR3 DNA is TGTGCCAGCAGCGAAAACGGGGGGCCCTACTACGAGCAGTACTTC.

V and J are TRBV7-9 and TRBJ1-2; 9 positions agree with TRBD1. There are 12 residues in the CDR3. The V gene end was trimmed by 5 bases and the J gene end by 6 bases; junction bases not matched to a gene: 1. CDR1 is SEHNR and CDR2 is FQNEAQ in the germline V gene (reference sequence). The CDR3 DNA reads TGTGCCAGCAGCCGGGACAGGGATGGCTACACCTTC. Translating it yields CASSRDRDGYTF.

The J gene is TRBJ1-2, the V gene TRBV4-1; D unresolved. Germline V CDR1 and CDR2: MGHRA, YSYEKL. There are 15 residues in the CDR3. The V gene lost 0 bases and the J gene lost 3 bases, with 11 bases spanning the gap. The CDR3 region is CASSQDLGVYYGYTF. The CDR3 DNA reads as TGCGCCAGCAGCCAAGATCTCGGGGTATACTATGGCTACACCTTC.

The chain employs TRBV10-3 and TRBJ2-3; D is perhaps TRBD2 (6 bases). V lost 11 bases and J lost 4, with 22 bases in between. There are 15 residues in the CDR3. Per the germline V gene, CDR1 is ENHRY and CDR2 is SYGVKD. The CDR3 spells CASAVLAGSADTQYF. DNA for the CDR3: TGTGCCTCCGCAGTCCTCGCGGGGAGCGCAGATACGCAGTATTTT.

The genes are TRBV6-6 and TRBJ2-1; D is possibly TRBD2 (6 bases). Trimming removed 6 bases from V and 10 bases from J, with 13 bases in between. Germline CDR1 and CDR2: MNHNY and SVGAGI (reference sequence). The length of the CDR3 is 12 residues. The CDR3 sequence is CASRVGGGEQFF. The CDR3 region has the DNA TGTGCCAGCAGGGTCGGGGGTGGAGAGCAGTTCTTC.

The V and J genes are TRBV10-1 and TRBJ2-7; a weak D match, TRBD2 (5 bases). The CDR3 covers 13 residues. V was clipped by 2 bases and J by 0 bases, with 5 bases between them. The germline CDR1 and CDR2 sequences are WNHNN and SYGVQD (reference sequence). CDR3 amino acids: CASSERGSYEQYF. DNA of the CDR3: TGCGCCAGCAGTGAGCGGGGCTCCTACGAGCAGTACTTC.

The CDR3: CASSSPGGQNQPQHF. The DNA for the CDR3 is TGTGCCAGCAGTAGCCCGGGGGGGCAAAATCAGCCCCAGCATTTT. V is TRBV6-6 and J is TRBJ1-5; D is perhaps TRBD1 (6 bases). Trimming left V 5 bases short and J 4 bases short, with 15 bases between. CDR1 is MNHNY and CDR2 is SVGAGI in the germline V gene (reference sequence). CDR3 size: 15 residues.

V and J are TRBV7-8 and TRBJ1-2; 7 nucleotides agree with TRBD1. Trimming cost V 5 bases and J 3 bases; bases outside gene matches: 9. CDR3 length: 15 residues. Germline V lookup: CDR1 SGHVS, CDR2 FQNEAQ. The CDR3 loop is CASSPQPTGDYGYTF. CDR3 bases: TGTGCCAGCAGCCCACAGCCTACAGGGGACTATGGCTACACCTTC.

V usage is TRBV28 and J usage is TRBJ2-1; 11 nucleotides align to TRBD2. CDR3 length equals 15 residues. Germline V lookup: CDR1 MDHEN, CDR2 SYDVKM. V trimming: 2 bases; J trimming: 8 bases; junction bases outside the gene matches: 5. The CDR3 DNA is TGTGCCAGCAGTTTAGTAGCGGGGGGGATCCATGAGCAGTTCTTC. Amino acids: CASSLVAGGIHEQFF.

This clone was observed once. V usage is TRBV7-3 and J usage is TRBJ1-2; no firm D call. From germline, CDR1 is SGHTA and CDR2 FQGTGA. The CDR3 consists of 14 residues. Trimming removed 2 bases at V and 8 bases at J, with 15 bases between. CDR3 amino acids: CASSLSGGMKGYTF. The CDR3 bases are TGTGCCAGCAGCTTATCCGGAGGGATGAAGGGCTACACCTTC.

The chain couples TRBV21-1 to TRBJ1-2. TRBV21-1 is recorded as a pseudogene. The CDR3 is 13 amino acids. The CDR3 is CASSKNWEGVATF. The CDR3, as DNA: TGTGCCAGCAGCAAAAACTGGGAGGGAGTTGCCACCTTC.

This clone occurred once. This rearrangement joins TRBV29-1 to TRBJ1-2, with D unresolved. Per the germline V gene, CDR1 is SQVTM and CDR2 is ANQGSEA. Trimming removed 2 bases at V and 8 bases at J, with 15 bases between. This CDR3 is built from 13 residues. The CDR3 region is CSVERARGRGYTF. In DNA, the CDR3 is TGCAGCGTTGAAAGGGCCCGGGGTCGCGGCTACACCTTC.

The genes are TRBV24-1 and TRBJ2-5, with TRBD2 identical over 7 bases. Germline loops: CDR1 KGHDR, CDR2 SFDVKD. CDR3 size: 16 residues. V lost 3 bases to trimming and J lost 2 bases; unmatched junction nucleotides: 8. The CDR3 sequence is CATSDVGQRGQETQYF. CDR3 coding DNA: TGTGCCACCAGTGATGTCGGCCAGCGGGGACAAGAGACCCAGTACTTC.

The chain recombines TRBV19 with TRBJ2-7; no reliable D call. The CDR3 totals 11 residues. Germline V gene data show CDR1 as LNHDA and CDR2 as SQIVND (reference sequence). V lost 8 bases and J 6 bases, leaving 11 bases between the germline ends. The CDR3 bases are TGTGCCAGTTCGCGCCTAGGCGAGCAGTACTTC. It translates to CASSRLGEQYF.

The V call is TRBV9, the J call TRBJ2-7, with D possibly being TRBD1 (6 bases). The germline V gene has CDR1 SGDLS and CDR2 YYNGEE. V gave up 0 bases and J gave up 4 bases, with 11 bases separating them. This CDR3 has 14 residues. The CDR3, as DNA: TGTGCCAGCAGCGTAGATGCACAGGGATACGAGCAGTACTTC. Protein sequence: CASSVDAQGYEQYF.

This chain links TRBV2 with TRBJ1-1, with a possible D match to TRBD1 (6 bases). Germline V gene data show CDR1 as SNHLY and CDR2 as FYNNEI. This CDR3 region has 16 residues. The V end lost 6 bases, the J end lost 3 bases, and 20 bases lay between the germline ends. CDR3 residues: CASSRARRGTYTEAFF. The DNA of the CDR3 is TGTGCCAGCAGCCGTGCTAGAAGGGGGACGTACACTGAAGCTTTCTTT.

V is TRBV25-1 and J is TRBJ2-7, with D uncertain. The length of the CDR3 is 13 residues. The germline V and J ends were trimmed by 7 bases and 1 base, with 11 bases remaining between them. The germline gives CDR1 MGHDK, CDR2 SYGVNS. The CDR3 DNA is TGTGCCAGCAAAGTCCCGGGTTCCTACGAGCAGTACTTC. Amino acid sequence: CASKVPGSYEQYF.

The rearrangement uses TRBV2 and TRBJ1-1; 10 positions match TRBD1. After removal of 3 bases from V and 5 bases from J, the junction contained 15 bases not matched to a gene. There are 18 residues in the CDR3. The germline V gene encodes CDR1 SNHLY and CDR2 FYNNEI. CDR3 residues: CASSEIGLEGQGFTEAFF. The CDR3 DNA sequence: TGTGCCAGCAGTGAGATAGGGTTGGAGGGACAGGGGTTTACTGAAGCTTTCTTT.

The rearrangement uses TRBV2 and TRBJ1-4; D is unresolved. Deletions cut 6 bases from V and 3 bases from J, with 20 bases between. The CDR3 length is 17 residues. The germline V gene encodes CDR1 SNHLY and CDR2 FYNNEI. CDR3 amino acids: CASSRPERDNANEKLFF. CDR3 nucleotides: TGTGCCAGCAGCCGCCCGGAGAGGGATAATGCTAATGAAAAACTGTTTTTT.

This clone has a handful of counts. J is TRBJ2-7 and V is TRBV7-2; D perhaps matches TRBD1 (5 bases). There are 14 residues in the CDR3. Deletions cut 5 bases from V and 3 bases from J, with 14 bases between. Germline V CDR1 and CDR2: SGHTA, FQGNSA. The DNA of the CDR3 is TGTGCCAGCAGCCCCTTAAAGGGGCTCTACGAGCAGTACTTC. The encoded protein is CASSPLKGLYEQYF.

This sequence joins TRBV19 and TRBJ1-1; D not resolved. This CDR3 comprises 14 residues. V was pared by 7 bases and J by 2 bases, with 14 bases between. Looked up from germline, CDR1 is LNHDA and CDR2 is SQIVND (reference sequence). In DNA form, the CDR3 reads TGTGCCAGTATGGAGGAGGTTGGTAACACTGAAGCTTTCTTT. It yields the protein CASMEEVGNTEAFF.

The chain couples TRBV2 to TRBJ1-5, with D perhaps matching TRBD1 (5 bases). This CDR3 is 16 amino acids long. V lost 2 bases to trimming and J lost 11 bases, with 22 bases between them. CDR1 and CDR2 from the germline V gene are SNHLY and FYNNEI. CDR3 sequence reads: CASSERGMTVPGAQHF. The CDR3 nucleotides read TGTGCCAGCAGTGAACGCGGGATGACAGTCCCGGGGGCCCAGCATTTT.

V is TRBV19 and J is TRBJ1-2, with TRBD1 identical over 9 bases. The CDR3 runs 14 residues. V lost 4 bases, J lost 8 bases, and 8 bases stayed unmatched. Germline V lookup: CDR1 LNHDA, CDR2 SQIVND (reference sequence). The CDR3 DNA reads as TGTGCCAGTAGTAGCTCAGCGACAGGGGGAGGCTACACCTTC. Amino acids: CASSSSATGGGYTF.

This clone was picked up a small number of times. The J gene is TRBJ1-5, the V gene TRBV19; D gene uncertain. The V end lost 3 bases, the J end lost 2 bases, and 8 bases lay between the germline ends. This CDR3 has 14 residues. CDR1 is LNHDA, CDR2 SQIVND, per germline (reference sequence). This CDR3 reads CASSIMGGNQPQHF. For the CDR3, the DNA is TGTGCCAGTAGTATTATGGGCGGCAATCAGCCCCAGCATTTT.

The J gene is TRBJ2-3, the V gene TRBV11-3; 8 nucleotides agree with TRBD1. V trimming: 1 base; J trimming: 1 base; junction bases outside the gene matches: 1. Germline V gene lookup returns CDR1 SGHNT and CDR2 YENEEA. The CDR3 runs 15 residues. The DNA of the CDR3 is TGTGCCAGCAGCTTAGGACAGGGGCGCACAGATACGCAGTATTTT. Translation gives CASSLGQGRTDTQYF.

This clone was seen only a few times. This chain joins TRBV5-1 and TRBJ1-6, with 8 bases that match TRBD1. V dropped 2 bases and J dropped 10; count of bases not matched to a gene: 5. From germline, CDR1 is SGHRS and CDR2 YFSETQ. This CDR3 is built from 14 residues. CDR3 nucleotides: TGCGCCAGCAGCTTAGTGACAGGGGAATCACCCCTCCACTTT. Amino acids: CASSLVTGESPLHF.